Included here is one T cell receptor (beta chain) sequence, with context. Treatment indicated: about 20 received Ad26.COV2.S at low or high dose, single or two shots; several received placebo; per-sample allocation not given. Day 63 after the first injection of vaccine or placebo was the sampling time. The repertoire was sequenced with immunoSEQ multiplex PCR; TCRdb's copy has only in-frame clones and lacks some. Among some 290,000 clones listed, around four fifths were seen once. These data come from a study of Ad26.COV2.S vaccination and SARS-CoV-2 variants. The TCR was taken from a person aged 18 to 59 who received the Ad26.COV2.S COVID-19 vaccine or a placebo. Sequenced here: peripheral blood, sampled in a trial of Ad26.COV2.S vaccine versus placebo.

The DNA of the CDR3 is TGTGCCAGCAGCTTACGGGGTAGCGGGGGCTCCTACAATGAGCAGTTCTTC. This encodes CASSLRGSGGSYNEQFF. The V call is TRBV13, the J call TRBJ2-1; 9 bases align to TRBD2. Germline V gene sequence: CDR1 PRHDT, CDR2 FYEKMQ (reference sequence). This CDR3 has 17 amino acids. V shed 2 bases, J shed 0 bases, and the junction held 5 bases outside the gene matches.